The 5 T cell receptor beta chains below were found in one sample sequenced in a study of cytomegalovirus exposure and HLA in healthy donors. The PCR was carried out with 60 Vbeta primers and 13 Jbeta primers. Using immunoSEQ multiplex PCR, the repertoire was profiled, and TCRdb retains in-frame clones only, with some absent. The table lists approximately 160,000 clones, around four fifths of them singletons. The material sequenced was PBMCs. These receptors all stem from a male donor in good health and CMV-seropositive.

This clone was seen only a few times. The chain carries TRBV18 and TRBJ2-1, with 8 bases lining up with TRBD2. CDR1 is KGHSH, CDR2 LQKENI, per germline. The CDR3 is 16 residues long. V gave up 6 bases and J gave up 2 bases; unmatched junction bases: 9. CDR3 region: CASSPTSGGPYNEQFF. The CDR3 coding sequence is TGTGCCAGCTCCCCGACCAGCGGGGGCCCCTACAATGAGCAGTTCTTC.

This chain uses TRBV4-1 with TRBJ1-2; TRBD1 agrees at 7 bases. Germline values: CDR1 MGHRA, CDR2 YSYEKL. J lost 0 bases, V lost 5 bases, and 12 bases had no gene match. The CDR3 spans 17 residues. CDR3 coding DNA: TGCGCCAGCAGCTACAGGGTTCGGGACAGACCTAACTATGGCTACACCTTC. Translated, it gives CASSYRVRDRPNYGYTF.

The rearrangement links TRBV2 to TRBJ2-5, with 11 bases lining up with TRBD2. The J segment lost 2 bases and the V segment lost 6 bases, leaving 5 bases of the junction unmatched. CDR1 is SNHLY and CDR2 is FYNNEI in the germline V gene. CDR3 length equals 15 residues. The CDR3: CASRATSGGQETQYF. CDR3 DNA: TGTGCCAGCAGGGCAACTAGCGGGGGACAAGAGACCCAGTACTTC.

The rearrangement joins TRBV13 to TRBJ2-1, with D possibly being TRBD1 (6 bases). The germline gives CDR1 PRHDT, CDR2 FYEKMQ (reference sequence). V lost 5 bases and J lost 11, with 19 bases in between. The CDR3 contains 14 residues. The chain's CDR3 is CASSPRGPETKQFF. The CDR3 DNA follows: TGTGCCAGCAGCCCCAGGGGCCCGGAGACTAAGCAGTTCTTC.

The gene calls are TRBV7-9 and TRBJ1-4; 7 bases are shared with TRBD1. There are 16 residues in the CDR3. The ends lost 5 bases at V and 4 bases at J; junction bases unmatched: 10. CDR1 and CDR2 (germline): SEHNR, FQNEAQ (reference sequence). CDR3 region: CASSQYRDSRNEKLFF. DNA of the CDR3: TGTGCCAGCAGCCAATACCGGGACAGTCGTAATGAAAAACTGTTTTTT.